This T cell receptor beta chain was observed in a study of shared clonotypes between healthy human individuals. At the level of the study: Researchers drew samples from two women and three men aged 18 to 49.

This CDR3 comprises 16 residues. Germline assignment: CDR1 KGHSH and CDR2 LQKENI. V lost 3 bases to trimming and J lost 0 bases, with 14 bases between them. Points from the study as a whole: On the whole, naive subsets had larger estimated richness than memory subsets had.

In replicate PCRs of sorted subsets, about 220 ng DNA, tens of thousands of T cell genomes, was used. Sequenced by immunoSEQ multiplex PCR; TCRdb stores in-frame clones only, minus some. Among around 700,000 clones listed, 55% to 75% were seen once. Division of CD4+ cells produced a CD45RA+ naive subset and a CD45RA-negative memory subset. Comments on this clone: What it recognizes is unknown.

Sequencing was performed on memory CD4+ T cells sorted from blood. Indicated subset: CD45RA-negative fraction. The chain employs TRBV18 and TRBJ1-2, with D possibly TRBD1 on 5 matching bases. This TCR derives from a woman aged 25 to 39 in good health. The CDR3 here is CASSPSDPGSNYGYTF. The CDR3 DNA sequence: TGTGCCAGCTCACCGTCAGATCCAGGGTCTAACTATGGCTACACCTTC.